The T cell receptor (beta chain) described here comes from a study of cytomegalovirus exposure and HLA in healthy donors. Study-wide results and limits: Most of the TCR beta V segments (in an earlier analysis) were productive either about 87% or about 30% of the time. In most subjects, TCR beta sequences reportedly gave accurate predictions of HLA-A and HLA-B alleles. A later analysis revealed that TCR association rates differed between HLA loci, peaking at DRB1 and bottoming out at HLA-C.

A word on this clone: Its matching antigen is unknown.

Nominally healthy donors were sampled, though unrecorded immune exposures were likely. The PCR used 60 Vbeta and 13 Jbeta primers. Sequencing was performed with immunoSEQ multiplex PCR; in TCRdb, only in-frame clones are kept and a portion is missing. The sample comprises about 170,000 clones, approximately 70% of which are singletons, and 4.5% to 5.5% rests with the top ten. The sequenced sample consisted of PBMCs. The receptor was derived from a woman aged 18 to 35 in good health and CMV-seropositive.

Here the CDR3 DNA reads TGTGCCAGCAGCGTAGCTAGCGGGGGGACTAATGAGCAGTTCTTC. Translating it yields CASSVASGGTNEQFF. The chain is built from TRBV9 and TRBJ2-1, with 11 positions matching TRBD2. The length of the CDR3 is 15 residues. Germline CDR1 SGDLS, CDR2 YYNGEE. The ends lost 0 bases at V and 7 bases at J; junction bases unmatched: 3.